The present T cell receptor beta chain was sequenced within a study of regulatory T cells in long-lasting Graves disease (dated by TCRdb to the early 2020s). Turning to the overall study: Patients with newly diagnosed Graves' disease had been on antithyroid drugs for under 3 months. Peripheral blood TCR sequencing and RNA sequencing compared persistent Graves' disease patients with newly diagnosed Graves' disease patients. The study was conducted in China and was registered as a clinical trial. A total of 35 or so samples were covered by TCR sequencing, comprising some 13 persistent and roughly 20 newly diagnosed Graves' disease patients.

This clonotype was observed a few times. No cognate antigen has been identified for it. The input lacks base qualities; no much larger clone sits a single base away. Libraries were made using multiplex PCR. Sequencing was carried out with an Illumina HiSeq 4000. iRepertoire HTBI primers and Arm-PCR amplification of CDR3 regions were used to construct TCR beta libraries. Before sequencing, the PCR products went through gel purification. The authors processed their data as follows. Across samples, 55 to 80 TRBV and 15 or so TRBJ segments were identified and used for gene usage analysis of CDR3 amino acid clonotypes. Filtered high-quality paired reads were merged into contigs using COPE and FqMerger. BLAST was used to align contigs to IMGT TRBV, TRBD and TRBJ reference genes, with CDR3 defined following IMGT. Any clonotype with a frequency above 0.1% was counted as a highly expanded clone. Shannon entropy was used to measure repertoire diversity, and the Gini coefficient was used to measure V-J evenness. A clonotype found in more than one individual was treated as public. In-frame beta chains were kept once TCRdb had trimmed the public reads at Q25 with fastp and called clones with MiXCR. Rows merge per CDR3 protein into single entries with the most common DNA and genes. The V and J calls here are based on TCRdb, not the publication. A total of 510,000 or so distinct CDR3 sequences appear in this sample, 12% of them only once. The ten most abundant clones make up about 8.9% of the sample.

The time point label for this specimen denotes: newly diagnosed GD, antithyroid drugs for less than 3 months. RNA was extracted from PBMCs in TRIzol for both TCR sequencing and RNA sequencing. The diagnosis of Graves' disease was made according to American Thyroid Association guidelines. Recruitment of patients was carried out at an endocrinology department in Xi'an, China. Each patient gave 7 to 9.5 milliliters of peripheral blood, collected in an EDTA anticoagulant tube. Ficoll Paque Plus density gradient separation was used to isolate PBMCs, and no further T cell sorting was done. An Agilent 2100 Bioanalyzer and agarose gel were used to check RNA quality, while a NanoDrop 2000 measured RNA concentration. The germline V end is reduced by 0 bases and the J end by 5 bases; junction bases left unmatched: 9. The germline V gene encodes CDR1 SGHTS and CDR2 YDEGEE. The CDR3 holds 16 amino acids from the cysteine to the phenylalanine. Left in the record is the CDR3 DNA by itself, 48 bases read in frame from the first base.

Paper-wide results and their limitations: TRBV28, TRBJ1-2 and TRBJ2-5 were preferentially used in persistent disease, while TRBV20-1 and TRBJ2-1 were favored in newly diagnosed disease. Because the primary lesion, thyroid tissue, could not be accessed, the study looked at peripheral blood alone. Compared with newly diagnosed patients, persistent Graves' disease patients had lower TCR Shannon entropy and fewer highly expanded clones, which suggests clonal expansion. Sequencing and analysis were restricted to the TCR beta chain. The authors acknowledged the small sample size as a limitation that may reduce accuracy. Persistent patients shared more public clonotypes among themselves (2,741) than newly diagnosed patients did (roughly 920).

These data also featured in a second study, about T cells in Graves' hyperthyroidism and ophthalmopathy. The second study's authors report: A patient counted as having stable Graves' hyperthyroidism if no progression to ophthalmopathy occurred over 18 months of follow-up. The hyperthyroidism patients were between 18 and 65 years old and newly diagnosed, with a disease duration of less than 2 months. The study excluded patients with uncontrolled infections, other autoimmune diseases, pregnancy or lactation. Clinical symptoms, serum thyroxine and TRAb, thyroid ultrasound, and orbital computed tomography formed the basis for the diagnoses. The TCR CDR3 was subjected to a first round of RT-PCR using the HTBI primer set and the Qiagen OneStep RT-PCR kit. Most expanded thyroid clonotypes (frequency above 0.001) were also detected in blood, suggesting blood repertoires may reflect thyroid immune responses. A model built on a 13 V-J signature distinguished ophthalmopathy from stable hyperthyroidism, reaching roughly 88% sensitivity and around 81% specificity in cross-validation and 80%/75% in testing. In validation, progression to ophthalmopathy was predicted by the model with roughly 71% sensitivity and 72% to 85% specificity, a median of about 6.4 months before onset. TCR V-J signatures able to tell the groups apart were searched for in a discovery cohort of 100 patients, of whom roughly 42 had Graves' ophthalmopathy and around 57 had stable Graves' hyperthyroidism. Whether ophthalmopathy could be predicted prospectively was tested in an independent validation cohort made up of under 20 hyperthyroidism patients plus 17 patients who later progressed to ophthalmopathy. The 90 to 100 discovery patients were randomly split 7:3 into training and test sets. In roughly six Graves' hyperthyroidism patients, the study also compared T-cell repertoires from thyroid tissue with T-cell repertoires from blood. Once sampling was done, hyperthyroidism patients were given methimazole at a starting dose of 30 mg daily, whereas ophthalmopathy patients were given high-dose intravenous methylprednisolone. A second multiplex PCR round built the libraries, followed by size selection and purification. Paired-end sequencing of the libraries was performed with 100 bp reads on an Illumina HiSeq2000. SOAPnuke was used to process the raw data, removing reads that contained adapters or uncalled bases, had a mean Phred below 15, or lacked an exact match to the constant primer or identifier. COPE v1.2.5 was used to merge the high-quality paired reads, and each unique nucleotide sequence was defined as a clonotype. MiTCR v1.1 was used to align the clonotypes against IMGT TRBV, TRBD and TRBJ reference segments. The analysis included only V-J combinations with a frequency above 0.0001, which together covered 99% to 99.2% of the repertoires. A TCS score was defined as the ratio between F50 (clonal expansion) and ExV (chaos), using BLOSUM62-based TCRdist between CDR3 peptides within each V-J. Welch's t-statistics and random forest reduced 500 to 550 V-J features to about 13, which were used in a naive Bayes classifier (R e1071). Sample size was not statistically predetermined, and investigators were not blinded to group allocation. According to the paper, TCR Vbeta CDR3 sequencing was carried out on approximately 140 peripheral blood samples, which came from approximately 41 ophthalmopathy, some 73 hyperthyroidism and approximately 17 progressor patients.

The source of this sequence is a woman in her thirties with Graves disease. Donor details come from another sample of the same person, matched by shared clones. The specimen comprised peripheral blood mononuclear cells (PBMCs), sampled at new diagnosis, from a patient treated with antithyroid drugs. This chain is built from TRBV5-8 and TRBJ2-3; 7 middle bases align to TRBD2. The DNA reads as follows: TGTGCCAGCAGCTTGGGGTTGGCGGGAGAGGTAGATACGCAGTATTTT. This translates into CASSLGLAGEVDTQYF.